The rows below give T cell receptor beta chains drawn from one sample of a study of T cells after yellow fever vaccination. MiXCR, applied by TCRdb to the 5' RACE reads, yields one record per CDR3 protein. There are around 600,000 distinct CDR3 sequences in the sample; approximately 13% occur only once, and more than 13% lies in the top ten. Specimen: PBMCs, collected on the day of the yellow fever booster vaccination. Every receptor here comes from a young man who received the YFV17D yellow fever vaccine. Each CDR3 is given with its conserved first and last residue. A D gene is named only where the DNA matches it firmly. Some rows have no size entry. The others give once, few or many, or a class for an expanded clone.

V gene	clone size	D gene	J gene	CDR3 DNA	CDR3 protein
TRBV11-2	few	TRBD1	TRBJ2-3	TGTGCCAGCAGCTCCTGGACAGGGCGGGATACGCAGTATTTT	CASSSWTGRDTQYF
TRBV7-2	few	TRBD1	TRBJ2-2	TGTGCCAGCAGCGAATGGGACAGACACACCGGGGAGCTGTTTTTT	CASSEWDRHTGELFF
TRBV10-3	-	TRBD1	TRBJ1-2	TGTGCCATCAGTTTTAAGGACAGGGGGCCTGGCTACACCTTC	CAISFKDRGPGYTF
TRBV4-1	-	TRBD1	TRBJ2-5	TGCGCCAGCAGCCAACCAGACAGGGACGAAGAGACCCAGTACTTC	CASSQPDRDEETQYF
TRBV7-8	few	TRBD2	TRBJ2-5	TGTGCCAGCAGCGCGGGACTAGCGAACTACCAAGAGACCCAGTACTTC	CASSAGLANYQETQYF
TRBV7-2	few	TRBD2	TRBJ2-5	TGTGCCAGCAGCCCTATCGGGACTAGCAGACAAGAGACCCAGTACTTC	CASSPIGTSRQETQYF
TRBV20-1	few	-	TRBJ2-7	TGCAGTGCGGCGGGGCCCAACTACGAGCAGTACTTC	CSAAGPNYEQYF
TRBV5-1	many	-	TRBJ2-1	TGCGCCAGCAGCTCCGGTGGTCGGGATGAGCAGTTCTTC	CASSSGGRDEQFF
TRBV6-5	-	-	TRBJ2-1	TGTGCCAGCAGTTACGGTGGCCCGGGTGAGCAGTTCTTC	CASSYGGPGEQFF
TRBV28	-	-	TRBJ1-5	TGTGCCAGCAGTTCCGATTTTACGGTCTATAGCAATCAGCCCCAGCATTTT	CASSSDFTVYSNQPQHF
TRBV12-3/TRBV12-4	-	-	TRBJ2-5	TGTGCCAGCAGTGGCGGGACATTAGAGACCCAGTACTTC	CASSGGTLETQYF
TRBV12-3/TRBV12-4	many	TRBD1	TRBJ2-7	TGTGCCAGCAGTTTTGGGGACAGACATACCTACGAGCAGTACTTC	CASSFGDRHTYEQYF
TRBV5-1	few	TRBD1	TRBJ1-2	TGCGCCAGCAGCTCGGACAGGGGGCTTGGCTACACCTTC	CASSSDRGLGYTF
TRBV18	few	-	TRBJ2-3	TGTGCCAGCTCACAATCCCAGGGCCGCAGGGGAGATACGCAGTATTTT	CASSQSQGRRGDTQYF
TRBV5-1	few	TRBD2	TRBJ2-1	TGCGCCAGCAGTCCGGGACTAGCGGTTTCGCATGAGCAGTTCTTC	CASSPGLAVSHEQFF
TRBV10-3	few	-	TRBJ2-1	TGTGCCATCAGTCAGGATGGTCCGGCCAATGAGCAGTTCTTC	CAISQDGPANEQFF
TRBV4-2	few	-	TRBJ2-7	TGTGCCAGCAGCCAAGACCGACGCGGGCAGTACTTC	CASSQDRRGQYF
TRBV20-1	-	-	TRBJ1-5	TGCAGTTGGGGCCAGGCTACGGGCTTCAATCAGCCCCAGCATTTT	CSWGQATGFNQPQHF
TRBV20-1	few	-	TRBJ1-5	TGCAGTGCCAATGGGGGAGGGGCCGGCAATCAGCCCCAGCATTTT	CSANGGGAGNQPQHF
TRBV4-3	once	-	TRBJ2-1	TGCGCCAGCAGCCAAGATAGTCCAAATGAGCAGTTCTTC	CASSQDSPNEQFF
TRBV6-5	few	-	TRBJ2-7	TGTGCCAGCAGTTTCGACTCGTCAACCTACGAGCAGTACTTC	CASSFDSSTYEQYF
TRBV5-1	-	-	TRBJ2-1	TGCGCCAGCAGCTTGGGACTACGGTACAATGAGCAGTTCTTC	CASSLGLRYNEQFF
TRBV28	-	-	TRBJ2-1	TGTGCCAGCAGTGAATACGCTCCCGGATCTGGACAGTTCTTC	CASSEYAPGSGQFF
TRBV7-2	many	-	TRBJ2-3	TGTGCCAGCAGCTTACGTGCAGATACGCAGTATTTT	CASSLRADTQYF
TRBV20-1	-	TRBD2	TRBJ2-3	TGCAGTGCTAGGACTAGCGGGCCAGATACGCAGTATTTT	CSARTSGPDTQYF
TRBV7-8	few	TRBD1	TRBJ2-7	TGTGCCAGCAGCTCGGACAGGGCTCGCGGGGAGCAGTACTTC	CASSSDRARGEQYF
TRBV7-9	-	-	TRBJ2-7	TGTGCCAGCAGCTTAGAGGTGGGACGGAGCTCCTACGAGCAGTACTTC	CASSLEVGRSSYEQYF
TRBV6-1	-	-	TRBJ2-2	TGTGCCAGCAGTGAAGTTTACAGGGTTAGGTCCGGGGAGCTGTTTTTT	CASSEVYRVRSGELFF
TRBV12-3/TRBV12-4	few	TRBD2	TRBJ2-2	TGTGCCAGCGCAAGCGGGAGAGGGGGCACCGGGGAGCTGTTTTTT	CASASGRGGTGELFF
TRBV12-3/TRBV12-4	-	-	TRBJ1-6	TGTGCCAGCAGTTTGAATCAGTCACCCCTCCACTTT	CASSLNQSPLHF
TRBV20-1	few	-	TRBJ1-1	TGCAGTGCTGGGCAGGGGACCCACACTGAAGCTTTCTTT	CSAGQGTHTEAFF
TRBV12-3/TRBV12-4	many	-	TRBJ2-7	TGTGCCAGCACGGCGGGCGGCGGAACCTACGAGCAGTACTTC	CASTAGGGTYEQYF
TRBV28	few	TRBD2	TRBJ2-1	TGTGCCAGCTTTAATCCGGGACTAGCGGGAGGAACATCATCCTACAATGAGCAGTTCTTC	CASFNPGLAGGTSSYNEQFF
TRBV3-1	-	TRBD2	TRBJ2-2	TGTGCCAGCAGCCAAGCGGGACTAGCCGTCGGGGAGCTGTTTTTT	CASSQAGLAVGELFF
TRBV9	few	-	TRBJ2-5	TGTGCCAGCAGCGTAGATCCGGGGGCAGAGACCCAGTACTTC	CASSVDPGAETQYF
TRBV24-1	once	TRBD1	TRBJ2-7	TGTGCCACCAGTGGGGGACAGCCACTATACGAGCAGTACTTC	CATSGGQPLYEQYF
TRBV11-2	few	-	TRBJ2-7	TGTGCCAGCAGCTTAGGCGCGGGACAGTTCTACGAGCAGTACTTC	CASSLGAGQFYEQYF
TRBV9	few	TRBD1	TRBJ1-2	TGTGCCAGCAGCTCCGGGACAGCCAAGGACTATGGCTACACCTTC	CASSSGTAKDYGYTF
TRBV23-1	-	TRBD2	TRBJ2-7	TGCGCCAGCAGTCAACCTAGCGGAACCTCACCCTTACGCTACGAGCAGTACTTC	CASSQPSGTSPLRYEQYF
TRBV20-1	-	TRBD1	TRBJ2-7	TGCAGTGCTAGAGATTCTGGGACAGGGGCCTACGAGCAGTACTTC	CSARDSGTGAYEQYF
TRBV5-8	few	-	TRBJ2-1	TGTGCCAGCATGGGGCAGTTCTTC	CASMGQFF
TRBV6-1	few	-	TRBJ1-2	TGTGCCACTTGGACAGAGACCCCGATTGGCGGCTACACCTTC	CATWTETPIGGYTF
TRBV6-6	-	-	TRBJ2-1	TGTGCCAGCAGTCGGCTACCTCAAGATGAGCAGTTCTTC	CASSRLPQDEQFF
TRBV6-2/TRBV6-3	few	-	TRBJ2-7	TGTGCCAGCAGGGACATTGCCTACGAGCAGTACTTC	CASRDIAYEQYF
TRBV6-1	-	-	TRBJ2-1	TGTGCCTCCGGGACTCCCCCCAACAATGAGCAGTTCTTC	CASGTPPNNEQFF
TRBV24-1	-	-	TRBJ1-1	TGTGCCACCAGTGATGGAGCCTCTGAAGCTTTCTTT	CATSDGASEAFF
TRBV6-2/TRBV6-3	-	TRBD2	TRBJ2-7	TGTGCCAGCAGTCTCCGGCTAGCGGGAGGCACCCTCTACGAGCAGTACTTC	CASSLRLAGGTLYEQYF
TRBV9	-	TRBD2	TRBJ2-1	TGTGCCAGCAGCGTAGTAACTAGCGGTAACAATGAGCAGTTCTTC	CASSVVTSGNNEQFF
TRBV5-4	few	-	TRBJ2-4	TGTGCCAGCATGGAGGGGAACATTCAGTACTTC	CASMEGNIQYF